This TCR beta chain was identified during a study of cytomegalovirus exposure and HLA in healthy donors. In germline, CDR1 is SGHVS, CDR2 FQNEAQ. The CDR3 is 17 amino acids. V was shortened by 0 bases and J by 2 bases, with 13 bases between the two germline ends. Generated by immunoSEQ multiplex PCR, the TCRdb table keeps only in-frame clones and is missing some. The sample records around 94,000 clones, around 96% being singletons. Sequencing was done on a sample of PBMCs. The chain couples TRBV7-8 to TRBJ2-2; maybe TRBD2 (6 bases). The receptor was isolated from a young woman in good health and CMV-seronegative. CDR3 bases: TGTGCCAGCAGCTTAGCCGGGGGTAGCACTAACACCGGGGAGCTGTTTTTT. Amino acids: CASSLAGGSTNTGELFF.